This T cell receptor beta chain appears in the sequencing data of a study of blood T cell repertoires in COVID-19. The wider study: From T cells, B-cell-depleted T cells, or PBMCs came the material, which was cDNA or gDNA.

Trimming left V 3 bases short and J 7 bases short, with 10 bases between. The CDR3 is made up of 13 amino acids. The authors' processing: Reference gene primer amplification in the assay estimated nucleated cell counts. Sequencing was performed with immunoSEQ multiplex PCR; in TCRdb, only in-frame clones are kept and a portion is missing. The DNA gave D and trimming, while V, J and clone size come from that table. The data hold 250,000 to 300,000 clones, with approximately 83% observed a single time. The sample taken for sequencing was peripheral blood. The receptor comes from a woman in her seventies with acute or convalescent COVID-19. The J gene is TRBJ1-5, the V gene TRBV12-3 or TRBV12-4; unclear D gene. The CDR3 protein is CASSFEGGQPQHF. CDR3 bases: TGTGCCAGCAGTTTTGAGGGCGGGCAGCCCCAGCATTTT.